Listed below are T cell receptor beta chains from one sample, sequenced in a study of human T cells and chemical hapten exposure. MiXCR, applied by TCRdb to the RACE reads, yields one record per CDR3 protein. The sample lists some 42,000 distinct CDR3 sequences; around 10% were seen once. This specimen consisted of whole blood, obtained in connection with sensitization to the hapten diphenylcyclopropenone (DPC). Every receptor here comes from a middle-aged woman with alopecia areata. Some clones in this sample may be carry-over from other donors' samples. The CDR3 runs from the conserved cysteine through the conserved F or W. The D gene is left open where the match is weak. Clone size appears in some rows only: once, few, many, or a class for an expanded clone.

clone_size d_call j_call v_call cdr3_aa cdr3_nt
many NA TRBJ1-6 TRBV2 CASIGGPNSPLHF TGTGCCAGCATCGGGGGGCCGAATTCACCCCTCCACTTT
many NA TRBJ1-1 TRBV27 CASSLWKGRTEAFF TGTGCCAGCAGTTTATGGAAGGGTAGGACTGAAGCTTTCTTT
medium-sized TRBD1 TRBJ1-6 TRBV6-1 CASSDTTGTGPSPLHF TGTGCCAGCAGTGATACGACCGGGACAGGGCCCTCACCCCTCCACTTT
many NA TRBJ2-5 TRBV2 CASIYAGHPETQYF TGTGCCAGCATCTACGCAGGGCATCCGGAGACCCAGTACTTC
few TRBD1 TRBJ2-7 TRBV5-1 CASSLKGASGGEQYF TGCGCCAGCAGCTTAAAGGGGGCTTCGGGCGGCGAGCAGTACTTC
many NA TRBJ1-1 TRBV30 CAWSRRGNTEAFF TGTGCCTGGAGCCGGCGGGGAAACACTGAAGCTTTCTTT
few NA TRBJ1-5 TRBV2 CASKSLSGLQPQHF TGTGCCAGCAAAAGCCTATCCGGCCTCCAGCCCCAGCATTTT
NA NA TRBJ2-1 TRBV4-1 CASSQGQALNEQFF TGCGCCAGCAGCCAAGGACAGGCACTCAATGAGCAGTTCTTC
few TRBD1 TRBJ1-3 TRBV25-1 CASSEDRDWNTIYF TGTGCCAGCAGTGAGGACAGGGATTGGAACACCATATATTTT
NA NA TRBJ2-7 TRBV9 CASSARSYSYEQYF TGTGCCAGCAGCGCTAGATCCTACTCCTACGAGCAGTACTTC
many NA TRBJ2-5 TRBV5-6 CASSLATGETQYF TGTGCCAGCAGCTTGGCCACAGGAGAGACCCAGTACTTC
many NA TRBJ1-5 TRBV27 CASSSVQTNQPQHF TGTGCCAGCAGTTCAGTCCAAACCAATCAGCCCCAGCATTTT
many NA TRBJ2-2 TRBV18 CASSPGSPTGELFF TGTGCCAGCTCACCAGGGAGCCCCACCGGGGAGCTGTTTTTT
many NA TRBJ1-2 TRBV2 CASSDRGMSRKGYTF TGTGCCAGCAGTGATCGGGGAATGAGTCGTAAGGGCTACACCTTC
many NA TRBJ1-2 TRBV21-1 CASSKAVRYGYTF TGTGCCAGCAGCAAAGCGGTCCGATATGGCTACACCTTC
few TRBD2 TRBJ2-4 TRBV7-8 CASSGGLAGNIQYF TGTGCCAGCAGCGGCGGACTAGCGGGGAACATTCAGTACTTC
many NA TRBJ1-1 TRBV7-9 CANRTDLNTEAFF TGTGCCAACCGGACGGATCTAAACACTGAAGCTTTCTTT
many NA TRBJ1-1 TRBV4-3 CASSQDNGAWNTEAFF TGCGCCAGCAGCCAAGATAACGGGGCCTGGAACACTGAAGCTTTCTTT
many TRBD1 TRBJ1-2 TRBV12-3/TRBV12-4 CASSSTGARTNYGYTF TGTGCCAGCAGTTCGACAGGGGCACGGACTAACTATGGCTACACCTTC
NA TRBD2 TRBJ2-3 TRBV11-2 CASSLTSGVSTDTQYF TGTGCCAGCAGCTTGACTAGCGGGGTGAGCACAGATACGCAGTATTTT
many NA TRBJ1-4 TRBV4-3 CASSQDPFLGGLTNEKLFF TGCGCCAGCAGCCAAGACCCCTTTTTGGGGGGTCTAACTAATGAAAAACTGTTTTTT
many NA TRBJ2-5 TRBV30 CAWSTTETQYF TGTGCCTGGAGTACCACAGAGACCCAGTACTTC
NA NA TRBJ1-4 TRBV3-1 CASSQGQSNEKLFF TGTGCCAGCAGCCAAGGTCAGAGTAATGAAAAACTGTTTTTT
many NA TRBJ2-3 TRBV2 CASSDSSFSTDTQYF TGTGCCAGCAGTGATTCTAGCTTTAGCACAGATACGCAGTATTTT
NA NA TRBJ1-5 TRBV12-3/TRBV12-4 CASSLGWRGNLDQPQHF TGTGCCAGCAGTTTAGGTTGGAGAGGGAATCTTGATCAGCCCCAGCATTTT
many NA TRBJ1-1 TRBV11-2 CASSVQQGTEAFF TGTGCCAGCAGCGTACAACAGGGTACTGAAGCTTTCTTT
NA NA TRBJ1-1 TRBV4-1 CASSREATGETEAFF TGCGCCAGCAGCCGAGAGGCGACCGGGGAAACTGAAGCTTTCTTT
many TRBD1 TRBJ2-1 TRBV7-2 CASSQLQGAEQFF TGTGCCAGCAGCCAGTTACAGGGGGCTGAGCAGTTCTTC
many NA TRBJ1-2 TRBV9 CASNRVGPYGYTF TGTGCCAGCAACAGGGTCGGCCCTTATGGCTACACCTTC
few TRBD2 TRBJ2-3 TRBV9 CASSGVRGRDTQYF TGTGCCAGCAGCGGGGTGCGGGGGAGAGATACGCAGTATTTT
NA NA TRBJ1-6 TRBV4-2 CASTQTGLNSPLHF TGTGCCAGCACCCAAACCGGACTCAACTCACCCCTCCACTTT
many NA TRBJ2-2 TRBV18 CASSQPTALANTGELFF TGTGCCAGCTCACAACCAACAGCACTTGCGAACACCGGGGAGCTGTTTTTT
NA TRBD2 TRBJ2-3 TRBV12-3/TRBV12-4 CASSLGSSGGASQYF TGTGCCAGCAGTTTAGGGTCCAGCGGGGGTGCTTCGCAGTATTTT
NA NA TRBJ1-1 TRBV5-1 CASSLAPGQGNTEAFF TGCGCCAGCAGCTTGGCTCCGGGGCAGGGGAACACTGAAGCTTTCTTT
many NA TRBJ2-2 TRBV11-2 CASSLVMVKPGELFF TGTGCCAGCAGCTTAGTCATGGTTAAGCCCGGGGAGCTGTTTTTT
few NA TRBJ1-2 TRBV5-5 CASSLERSPGYTF TGTGCCAGCAGCTTAGAGAGATCCCCTGGCTACACCTTC
many TRBD2 TRBJ2-7 TRBV12-3/TRBV12-4 CASSRTSGGSYEQYF TGTGCCAGCAGCAGGACTAGCGGGGGCTCCTACGAGCAGTACTTC